These 16 T cell receptor beta chains share one sample of origin, sequenced in a study of shared clonotypes between healthy human individuals. Positive CCR7 selection of CD45RO-negative cells yielded the naive CD8 cells, and terminally differentiated effector memory CD45RA+ cells were excluded. The table came from immunoSEQ multiplex PCR; TCRdb's copy has only in-frame clones and leaves some out. This table holds roughly 2,000,000 clones, approximately 94% found once. Sample: naive CD8+ T cells sorted from blood. The receptors here all came from a man between 18 and 35 years old in good health.

This sequence joins TRBV7-6 and TRBJ2-3, with 9 bases that match TRBD2. From germline, CDR1 is SGHVS and CDR2 FNYEAQ. V gave up 5 bases and J gave up 3 bases; unmatched junction bases: 3. The CDR3 length is 14 residues. This CDR3 reads CASSILAGTDTQYF. CDR3 coding DNA: TGTGCCAGCAGCATCCTAGCGGGGACAGATACGCAGTATTTT.

This chain uses TRBV7-9 with TRBJ2-1; 12 nucleotides match TRBD2. CDR1 is SEHNR, CDR2 FQNEAQ, per germline (reference sequence). CDR3 length: 14 amino acids. V was pared by 5 bases and J by 6 bases, with 2 bases of the junction left unmatched. The CDR3 is CASSGLAGFNEQFF. The DNA of the CDR3 is TGTGCCAGCAGCGGACTAGCGGGATTCAATGAGCAGTTCTTC.

The chain combines TRBV29-1 with TRBJ2-7; D may be TRBD1 (6 bases). CDR1 and CDR2 (germline): SQVTM, ANQGSEA. Trimming took 7 bases from V and 3 from J, leaving 13 bases between them. The CDR3 covers 12 residues. The chain's CDR3 is CSASTGSYEQYF. The CDR3 DNA reads TGCAGCGCGTCAACAGGGAGCTACGAGCAGTACTTC.

As for this clone: The same CDR3 is also encoded by other DNA sequences in this sample. The rearrangement uses TRBV10-2 and TRBJ2-3; 12 bases line up with TRBD2. Germline V lookup: CDR1 WSHSY, CDR2 SAAADI. Losses at the gene ends were 3 bases for V and 3 bases for J; bases not matched to a gene: 1. The CDR3 has 15 residues. CDR3 coding DNA: TGCGCCAGCAGTGAAGGGACTAGCGGGACAGATACGCAGTATTTT. It encodes CASSEGTSGTDTQYF.

This rearrangement joins TRBV7-9 to TRBJ1-1; D gene unclear. CDR1 is SEHNR, CDR2 FQNEAQ, per germline (reference sequence). The V end was cut by 2 bases, the J end by 0 bases, with 4 bases between. The CDR3 has 13 residues. CDR3 bases: TGTGCCAGCAGCTTAAGTATGAACACTGAAGCTTTCTTT. Amino acids: CASSLSMNTEAFF.

The gene calls are TRBV7-6 and TRBJ1-3, with 7 bases identical to TRBD1. Germline CDR1 is SGHVS and CDR2 is FNYEAQ. Trimming cost V 4 bases and J 3 bases; bases outside gene matches: 6. CDR3 length: 15 amino acids. The CDR3 DNA follows: TGTGCCAGCAGCTCCGGGACAGCCTATGGAAACACCATATATTTT. It translates to CASSSGTAYGNTIYF.

The chain couples TRBV19 to TRBJ2-5, with D hard to call. This CDR3 region has 15 residues. The ends were cut back, 2 bases at V and 2 bases at J, with 12 bases in the middle. Germline-derived CDR1 and CDR2 are LNHDA and SQIVND (reference sequence). The CDR3 nucleotides are TGTGCCAGTAGTATAACCCTGGAGAGTCAAGAGACCCAGTACTTC. It yields the protein CASSITLESQETQYF.

The chain has TRBV7-9 and TRBJ2-1; perhaps D is TRBD1 or TRBD2 (5 bases each). This CDR3 comprises 14 residues. The V and J ends lost 5 bases and 6 bases respectively, with 14 bases between them. CDR1 is SEHNR and CDR2 is FQNEAQ in the germline V gene (reference sequence). CDR3 region: CASSPRGAFNEQFF. Here the CDR3 DNA reads TGTGCCAGCAGCCCACGAGGGGCCTTCAATGAGCAGTTCTTC.

The chain employs TRBV4-1 and TRBJ2-7; the D gene could be TRBD1 or TRBD2 (6 bases each). Germline CDR1 and CDR2: MGHRA and YSYEKL. Trimming removed 3 bases at V and 4 bases at J, with 19 bases between. The CDR3 consists of 16 residues. The CDR3 nucleotides are TGCGCCAGCAGCCAGGAATGGGGGGCCGGAGAATACGAGCAGTACTTC. It yields the protein CASSQEWGAGEYEQYF.

This chain uses TRBV9 with TRBJ2-4; possible D gene TRBD1, 6 bases. Trimming cost V 3 bases and J 2 bases, with 12 bases left between them. The CDR3 consists of 15 residues. Germline values: CDR1 SGDLS, CDR2 YYNGEE. The CDR3 bases are TGTGCCAGCAGCGAGGCACAGGGTCCCAAAAACATTCAGTACTTC. Translated, it gives CASSEAQGPKNIQYF.

The chain combines TRBV13 with TRBJ2-5; possibly TRBD1 for D (6 bases). This CDR3 region has 14 residues. Trimming removed 4 bases at V and 7 bases at J, with 16 bases between. Germline V gene lookup returns CDR1 PRHDT and CDR2 FYEKMQ (reference sequence). This chain's CDR3 is CASSSSTGPGTQYF. The CDR3 DNA is TGTGCCAGCAGCTCATCCACAGGGCCAGGGACCCAGTACTTC. Full variable domain (remainder filled in from reference TRBV13 and TRBJ2-5): AAGVIQSPRHLIKEKRETATLKCYPIPRHDTVYWYQQGPGQDPQFLISFYEKMQSDKGSIPDRFSAQQFSDYHSELNMSSLELGDSALYFCASSSSTGPGTQYFGPGTRLLVL.

The chain links TRBV4-3 to TRBJ1-3, with a possible D match to TRBD1 (5 bases). V was trimmed by 0 bases and J by 7 bases, leaving 16 bases between them. Germline loops: CDR1 LGHNA, CDR2 YSLEER. There are 16 residues in the CDR3. The CDR3 region is CASSQDWGEGSNTIYF. The CDR3 region has the DNA TGCGCCAGCAGCCAAGACTGGGGGGAAGGGAGTAACACCATATATTTT.

This clone was seen once. The chain links TRBV5-5 to TRBJ2-7, with 8 bases identical to TRBD1. Trimming took 3 bases from V and 6 from J; bases not matched to a gene: 14. Germline values: CDR1 SGHKS, CDR2 YYEKEE (reference sequence). This CDR3 is built from 16 residues. The CDR3 DNA sequence: TGTGCCAGCAGCTCCTCGAAACAGGGGGTGTTAGGCGAGCAGTACTTC. Encoded protein: CASSSSKQGVLGEQYF.

The chain uses TRBV13 and TRBJ2-2; D gene ambiguous. Trimming removed 0 bases at V and 0 bases at J, with 2 bases between. This CDR3 is built from 14 residues. Germline CDR1 PRHDT, CDR2 FYEKMQ (reference sequence). CDR3 in amino acids: CASSLGSNTGELFF. The CDR3 bases are TGTGCCAGCAGCTTAGGATCGAACACCGGGGAGCTGTTTTTT.

The chain recombines TRBV4-1 with TRBJ2-5; TRBD2 is a possible D gene (7 bases). This CDR3 is built from 16 residues. Germline V lookup: CDR1 MGHRA, CDR2 YSYEKL. V lost 4 bases and J lost 2, with 17 bases in between. The CDR3 nucleotides read TGCGCCAGCAGCCCCGGGGGCAGCGGGGCTCAAGAGACCCAGTACTTC. Amino acid sequence: CASSPGGSGAQETQYF.

The rearrangement links TRBV6-5 to TRBJ1-1; D is unresolved. The CDR3 consists of 15 residues. V lost 0 bases and J lost 4, with 12 bases in between. The germline V gene has CDR1 MNHEY and CDR2 SVGAGI. The CDR3 spells CASSYSDGPATEAFF. DNA for the CDR3: TGTGCCAGCAGTTACTCGGACGGTCCGGCCACTGAAGCTTTCTTT.